This T cell receptor (beta chain) was sequenced for a study of early T cells in non-severe SARS-CoV-2 infection. Study overall: It was bulk RNA from unsorted whole blood that was sequenced, and the chains were unpaired. Study-wide points: VDJdb-based matching was biased toward anti-spike CD8 responses and missed private and CD4 specificities.

Individual cDNA molecules received unique molecular identifiers. One entry per CDR3 protein, called by TCRdb with MiXCR from the 5' RACE reads. The table includes more than 70,000 distinct CDR3 sequences, roughly 13% detected once. Losses at the gene ends were 5 bases for V and 2 bases for J; bases not matched to a gene: 6. There are 15 residues in the CDR3. Germline-derived CDR1 and CDR2 are MGHRA and YSYEKL. In the case of this clonotype: Its specificity is unknown.

The chain uses TRBV4-1 and TRBJ2-3; TRBD1 aligns across 8 bases. This receptor was taken from an adult who was a healthcare worker with PCR-confirmed SARS-CoV-2 infection or an uninfected control (not recorded which). Sequenced: whole blood. CDR3 bases: TGCGCCAGCAGCGCTGGACAGGGCCACACAGATACGCAGTATTTT. Translation: CASSAGQGHTDTQYF.